Detailed here is one TCR beta chain. Its cognate antigen has yet to be identified. No much larger clone exists at a distance of one base, and base qualities are not known. The data derive from a study of control samples from healthy donors and cancer patients (dated by TCRdb to the early 2020s). The library was built by means of the immunoSEQ multiplex PCR assay. Entries here come from immuneACCESS through TCRdb and include only in-frame sequences with V and J called. Some clones fail to appear in such tables; in the studies checked, an unresolved V gene covers under half of the shortfall, and the cause of the remainder is unknown. In all, the sample holds 150,000 to 200,000 clones, and around 93% of those were seen once. The ten largest clones represent more than 1.2% of the sample. CDR1 is given as SGHRS and CDR2 as YFSETQ, both from the germline V gene. From cysteine to phenylalanine, the CDR3 is 15 amino acids long. Only the CDR3 part of the read is kept: 45 bases, read in frame from the first base. V ends up 3 bases short and J 2 bases short, with an unmatched junction base count of 4.

The source material was blood. The rearrangement combines TRBV5-1 with TRBJ2-3, with 9 central nucleotides matching TRBD1. The TCR sequence derives from a man in his late teens or twenties in good health. The CDR3 loop reads CASSSWDRDTDTQYF. The sequenced DNA: TGCGCCAGCAGCTCGTGGGACAGGGACACAGATACGCAGTATTTT.